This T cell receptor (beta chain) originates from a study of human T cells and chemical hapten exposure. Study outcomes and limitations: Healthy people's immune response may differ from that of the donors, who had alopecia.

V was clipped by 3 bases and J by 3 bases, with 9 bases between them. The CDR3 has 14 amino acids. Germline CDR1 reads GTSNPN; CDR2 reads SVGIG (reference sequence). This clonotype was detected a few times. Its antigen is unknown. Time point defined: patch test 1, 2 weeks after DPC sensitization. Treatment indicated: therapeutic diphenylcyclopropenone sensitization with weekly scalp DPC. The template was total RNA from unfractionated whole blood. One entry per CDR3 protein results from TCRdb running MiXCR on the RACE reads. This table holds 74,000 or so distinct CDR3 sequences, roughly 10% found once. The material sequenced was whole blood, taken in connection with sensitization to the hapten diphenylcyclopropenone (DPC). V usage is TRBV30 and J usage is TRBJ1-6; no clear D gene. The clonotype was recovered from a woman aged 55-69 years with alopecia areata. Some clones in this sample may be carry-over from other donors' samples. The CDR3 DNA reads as TGTGCCTGGAGGGACGGGGTCTATAATTCACCCCTCCACTTT. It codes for CAWRDGVYNSPLHF. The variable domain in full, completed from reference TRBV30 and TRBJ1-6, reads SQTIHQWPATLVQPVGSPLSLECTVEGTSNPNLYWYRQAAGRGLQLLFYSVGIGQISSEVPQNLSASRPQDRQFILSSKKLLLSDSGFYLCAWRDGVYNSPLHFGNGTRLTVT.